The rows below give T cell receptor beta chains drawn from one sample of a study of T cells in Graves' hyperthyroidism and ophthalmopathy. TCRdb processed the multiplex PCR reads anew with MiXCR; each CDR3 protein has one entry. The sample has some 740,000 distinct CDR3 sequences, less than 15% seen once. Sequencing was carried out using blood. Every receptor here comes from a woman younger than 35 with Graves' hyperthyroidism. Both conserved end residues are trimmed from each CDR3.

TRBV6-6 ASSYFAQPQH
TRBV3-1 ASSRGLASLGQF
TRBV29-1 SVEQGRGDTQY
TRBV6-5 ASSYSRLAQFMGELF
TRBV5-4 ASSQDRANEQF
TRBV4-1 ASSPITGTGYTEAF
TRBV24-1 ATSDFRGGYT
TRBV2 ASSEMGLAYTRTDTQY
TRBV25-1 ASSEFALVEQY
TRBV7-8 ASRGTSEETQY
TRBV20-1 SASRGLASNEQF
TRBV5-6 ASSFWTSGLSSYEQY
TRBV3-1 ASSQGSWGLNTEAF
TRBV29-1 SARGLGDTQY
TRBV19 ASSMSPASPYNEQF
TRBV3-1 ASNNRDRPNYGYT
TRBV24-1 ATSGPRRGRDTQY
TRBV30 AWRVQVGWETQY
TRBV3-1 ASSQEGLGSYEQY
TRBV29-1 SVHSGSGYWGYT
TRBV5-6 ASSNRDRVPYNEQF
TRBV6-1 ASSEVTPPQKF
TRBV6-1 ASSVQDSDTQY
TRBV20-1 SARDPSGGGYEQF
TRBV3-1 ASSHLRNTYNEQF
TRBV3-1 ASSLGTSMSDTQY
TRBV11-3 ASSLLRDGPYEQY
TRBV7-3 ASSLRQGHYNEQF
TRBV4-1 ASSQGQGTYNEQF
TRBV2 ASSEEQGGNSPLH
TRBV5-5 ASSLAGQNTGELF
TRBV6-4 ASSDDMNTEAF
TRBV2 ASTGGTMQPQH
TRBV4-1 ASSQDRPGGYGYT
TRBV7-3 ASSLNRASSYNEQF
TRBV30 AWSYRSPDEQY
TRBV12-3/TRBV12-4 ASTDKGAGNQPQH
TRBV30 AWSQGVVSTGELF
TRBV20-1 SASGGSNYGYT
TRBV6-5 ASSYSLAATEEQY
TRBV5-1 ASSQDRTVNTEAF
TRBV30 AWSRAYEQY
TRBV7-2 ASSLRRIQETQF
TRBV6-2/TRBV6-3 ASSYLRLAGVDEQF
TRBV7-2 ASSFGQRAYEQY
TRBV5-1 ASSLVLSNAYEQY
TRBV5-1 ASSPEGSGLAGQPYEQY
TRBV29-1 SVETGVGDTQY
TRBV2 ASSDAVREGENTGELF
TRBV7-3 ASSSRTGGDEQF
TRBV4-3 ASSQLRDKSTTNYGYT
TRBV24-1 ATSDWTSGADTQY
TRBV7-2 ASTSPGRFGSDTQY
TRBV12-3/TRBV12-4 ASSLAGRGNEQF
TRBV5-5 ASSSRQDGRNQPQH